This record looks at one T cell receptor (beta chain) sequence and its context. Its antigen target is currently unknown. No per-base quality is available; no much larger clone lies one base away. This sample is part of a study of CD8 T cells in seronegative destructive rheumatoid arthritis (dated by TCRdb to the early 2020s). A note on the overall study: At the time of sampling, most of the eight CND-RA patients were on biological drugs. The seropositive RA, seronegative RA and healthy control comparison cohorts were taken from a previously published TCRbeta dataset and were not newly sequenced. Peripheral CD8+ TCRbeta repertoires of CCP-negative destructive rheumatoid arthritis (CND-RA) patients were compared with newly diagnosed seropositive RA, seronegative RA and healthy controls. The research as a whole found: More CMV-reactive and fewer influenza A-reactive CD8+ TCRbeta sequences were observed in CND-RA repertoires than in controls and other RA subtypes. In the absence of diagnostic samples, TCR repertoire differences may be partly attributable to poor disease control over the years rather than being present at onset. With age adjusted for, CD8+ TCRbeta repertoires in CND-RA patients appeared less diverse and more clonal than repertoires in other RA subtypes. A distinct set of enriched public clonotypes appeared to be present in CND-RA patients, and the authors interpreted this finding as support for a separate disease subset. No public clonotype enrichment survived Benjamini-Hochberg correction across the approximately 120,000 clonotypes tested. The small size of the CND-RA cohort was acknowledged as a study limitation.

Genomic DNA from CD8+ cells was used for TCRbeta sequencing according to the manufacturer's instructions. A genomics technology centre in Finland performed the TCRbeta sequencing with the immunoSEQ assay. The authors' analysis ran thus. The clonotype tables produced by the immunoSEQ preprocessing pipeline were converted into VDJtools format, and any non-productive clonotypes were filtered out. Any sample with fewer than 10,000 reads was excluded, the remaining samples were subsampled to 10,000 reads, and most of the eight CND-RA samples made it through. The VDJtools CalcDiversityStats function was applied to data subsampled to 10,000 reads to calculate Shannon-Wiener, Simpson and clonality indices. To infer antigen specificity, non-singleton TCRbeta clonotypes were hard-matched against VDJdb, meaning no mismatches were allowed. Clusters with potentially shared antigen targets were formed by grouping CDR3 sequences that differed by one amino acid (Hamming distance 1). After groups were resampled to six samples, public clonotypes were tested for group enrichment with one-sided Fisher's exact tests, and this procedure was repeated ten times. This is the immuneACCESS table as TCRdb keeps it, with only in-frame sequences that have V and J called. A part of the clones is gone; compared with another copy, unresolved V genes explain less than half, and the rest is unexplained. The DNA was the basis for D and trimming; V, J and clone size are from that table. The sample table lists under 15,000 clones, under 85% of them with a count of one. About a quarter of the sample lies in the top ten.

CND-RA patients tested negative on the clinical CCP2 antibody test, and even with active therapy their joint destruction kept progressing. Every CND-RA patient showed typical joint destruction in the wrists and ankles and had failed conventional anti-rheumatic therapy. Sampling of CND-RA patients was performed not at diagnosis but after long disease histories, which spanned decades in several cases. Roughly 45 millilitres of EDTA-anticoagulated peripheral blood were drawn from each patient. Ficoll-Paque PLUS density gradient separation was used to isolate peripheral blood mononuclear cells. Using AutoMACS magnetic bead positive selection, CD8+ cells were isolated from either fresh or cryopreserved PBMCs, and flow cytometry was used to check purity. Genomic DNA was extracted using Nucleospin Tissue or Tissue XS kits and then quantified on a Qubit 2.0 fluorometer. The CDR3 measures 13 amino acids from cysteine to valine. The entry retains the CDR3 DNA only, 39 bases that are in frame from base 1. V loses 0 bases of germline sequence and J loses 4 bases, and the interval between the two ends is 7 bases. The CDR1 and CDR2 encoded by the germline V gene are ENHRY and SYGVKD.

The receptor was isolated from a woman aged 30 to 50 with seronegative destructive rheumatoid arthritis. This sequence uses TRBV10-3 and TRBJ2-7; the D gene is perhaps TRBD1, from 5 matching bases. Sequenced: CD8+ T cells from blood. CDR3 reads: CAISESDSYEQYV. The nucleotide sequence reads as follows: TGTGCCATCAGTGAGTCCGACAGTTACGAGCAGTACGTC.